The sequence of this TCR beta chain was determined in a study of blood T cells in healthy people across ages. Primed by a sample-barcoded 5' primer and a J-beta primer mix, a second PCR proceeded for about 6 to 12 cycles. TCRdb independently ran MiXCR on the 5' RACE reads; one entry per CDR3 protein. The sample lists around 1.7 million distinct CDR3 sequences, 28% occurring once. Germline V gene sequence: CDR1 DFQATT, CDR2 SNEGSKA (reference sequence). CDR3 size: 15 residues. Trimming shortened V by 4 bases and J by 4 bases, and 17 bases separated the two germline ends. The sequenced material came from blood. The TCR sequence derives from a woman aged 25 to 39 in good health. This rearrangement joins TRBV20-1 to TRBJ2-1; D might be TRBD2 (6 bases). CDR3 bases: TGCAGTGCTATGAGGGGCGGGGAATTGTACAATGAGCAGTTCTTC. Translating it yields CSAMRGGELYNEQFF.